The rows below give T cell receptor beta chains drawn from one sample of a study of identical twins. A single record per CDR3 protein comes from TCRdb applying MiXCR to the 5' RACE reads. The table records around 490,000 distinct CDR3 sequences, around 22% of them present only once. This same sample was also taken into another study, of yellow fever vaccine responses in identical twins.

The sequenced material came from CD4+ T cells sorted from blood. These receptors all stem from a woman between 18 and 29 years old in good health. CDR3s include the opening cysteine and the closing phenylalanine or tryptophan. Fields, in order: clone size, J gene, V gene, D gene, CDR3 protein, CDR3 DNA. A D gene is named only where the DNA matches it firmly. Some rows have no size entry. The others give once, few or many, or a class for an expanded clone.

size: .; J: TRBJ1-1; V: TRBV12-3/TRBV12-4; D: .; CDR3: CASSLNRDVSEAFF; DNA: TGTGCCAGCAGTTTAAACAGGGATGTCTCTGAAGCTTTCTTT
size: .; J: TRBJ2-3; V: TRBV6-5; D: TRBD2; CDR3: CASSYGGTSENTQYF; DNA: TGTGCCAGCAGTTACGGTGGGACTAGCGAGAATACGCAGTATTTT
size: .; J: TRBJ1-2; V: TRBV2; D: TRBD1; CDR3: CASRPGQGNYGYTF; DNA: TGTGCCAGCAGGCCGGGACAGGGTAACTATGGCTACACCTTC
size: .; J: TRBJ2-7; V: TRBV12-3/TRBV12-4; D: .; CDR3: CASSPLRDRSEQYF; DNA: TGTGCCAGCTCCCCCCTTCGGGATCGGAGCGAGCAGTACTTC
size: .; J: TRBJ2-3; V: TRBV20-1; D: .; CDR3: CSARDPARGSDTQYF; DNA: TGCAGTGCTAGAGATCCGGCCAGAGGATCAGATACGCAGTATTTT
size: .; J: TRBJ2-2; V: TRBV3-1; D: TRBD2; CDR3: CASSQDSGVTGELFF; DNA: TGTGCCAGCAGCCAAGATAGCGGGGTCACCGGGGAGCTGTTTTTT
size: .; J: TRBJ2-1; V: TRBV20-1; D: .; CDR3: CSAFRGFGDNEQFF; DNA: TGCAGTGCTTTCAGGGGATTCGGAGACAATGAGCAGTTCTTC
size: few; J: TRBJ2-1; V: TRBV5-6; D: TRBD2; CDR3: CASSPTSGTFSYNEQFF; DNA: TGTGCCAGCAGCCCTACTAGCGGGACCTTCTCCTACAATGAGCAGTTCTTC
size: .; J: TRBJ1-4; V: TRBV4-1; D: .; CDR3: CASSQDRAGPNEKLFF; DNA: TGCGCCAGCAGCCAAGATAGGGCAGGGCCTAATGAAAAACTGTTTTTT
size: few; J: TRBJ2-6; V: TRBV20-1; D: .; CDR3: CSARGPEANVLTF; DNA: TGCAGTGCTAGAGGGCCGGAGGCCAACGTCCTGACTTTC
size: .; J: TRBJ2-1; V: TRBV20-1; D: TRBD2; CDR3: CSGTGLAEVEQFF; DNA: TGCAGTGGAACGGGACTAGCGGAAGTTGAGCAGTTCTTC
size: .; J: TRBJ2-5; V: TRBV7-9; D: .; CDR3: CASSLGGLSSETQYF; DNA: TGTGCCAGCAGCTTAGGAGGACTTTCCTCAGAGACCCAGTACTTC
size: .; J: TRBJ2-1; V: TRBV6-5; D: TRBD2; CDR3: CAAGGGVEQFF; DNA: TGTGCCGCCGGGGGGGGAGTTGAGCAGTTCTTC
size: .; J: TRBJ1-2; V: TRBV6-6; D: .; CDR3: CASSPAWGYTF; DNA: TGTGCCAGCAGTCCTGCGTGGGGCTACACCTTC
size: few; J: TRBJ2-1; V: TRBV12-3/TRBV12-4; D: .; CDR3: CASRPEGDEQFF; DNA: TGTGCCAGCAGGCCGGAGGGGGATGAGCAGTTCTTC
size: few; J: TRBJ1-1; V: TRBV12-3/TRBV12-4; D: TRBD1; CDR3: CASRGTANTEAFF; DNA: TGTGCCAGCAGGGGGACAGCGAACACTGAAGCTTTCTTT